This T cell receptor (beta chain) appears in the sequencing data of a study of T-cell reconstitution after alpha-beta-depleted transplantation in children. V lost 4 bases to trimming and J lost 2 bases, with 12 bases between them. The length of the CDR3 is 16 residues. Germline assignment: CDR1 SGHVS and CDR2 FQNEAQ. This sample's TCRbeta library carried unique molecular identifier barcodes. One entry per CDR3 protein, called by TCRdb with MiXCR from the PCR reads. Among 500,000 to 600,000 distinct CDR3 sequences listed, about 16% were seen once. V gene TRBV7-8 combines with J gene TRBJ2-6, with a possible D match to TRBD1 (5 bases). This receptor was taken from a human donor who donated a stem cell graft to a child with acute lymphoblastic leukemia. The specimen comprised PBMCs from the stem cell graft donor, sampled from the stem cell graft. The CDR3 sequence: CASSSPQGTGANVLTF. The CDR3 DNA reads as TGTGCCAGCAGCTCACCCCAGGGCACTGGGGCCAACGTCCTGACTTTC.